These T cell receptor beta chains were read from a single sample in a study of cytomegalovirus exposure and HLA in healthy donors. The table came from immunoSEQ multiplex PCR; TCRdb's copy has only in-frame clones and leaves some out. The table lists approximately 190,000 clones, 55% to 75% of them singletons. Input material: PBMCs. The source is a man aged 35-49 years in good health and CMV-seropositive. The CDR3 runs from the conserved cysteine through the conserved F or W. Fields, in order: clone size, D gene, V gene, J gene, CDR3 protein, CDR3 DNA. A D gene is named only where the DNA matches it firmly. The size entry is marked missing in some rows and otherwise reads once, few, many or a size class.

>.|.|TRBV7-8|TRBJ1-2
CASSLVPPGVGGGYTF
TGTGCCAGCAGCTTAGTGCCCCCCGGTGTCGGGGGTGGCTACACCTTC
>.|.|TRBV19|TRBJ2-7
CASSLTWQVPYEQYF
TGTGCCAGTAGTCTCACCTGGCAGGTACCCTACGAGCAGTACTTC
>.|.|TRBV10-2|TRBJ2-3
CASSQGQTQYF
TGCGCCAGCAGTCAGGGGCAGACGCAGTATTTT
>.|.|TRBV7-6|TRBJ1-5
CASSLVAGGPQHF
TGTGCCAGCAGCTTAGTCGCGGGAGGCCCCCAGCATTTT
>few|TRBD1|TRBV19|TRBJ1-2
CASSQTGAQTYGYTF
TGTGCCAGTAGCCAAACAGGGGCTCAAACCTATGGCTACACCTTC
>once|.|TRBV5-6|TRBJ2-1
CASSHGWTELNEQFF
TGTGCCAGCAGCCATGGCTGGACAGAACTAAATGAGCAGTTCTTC
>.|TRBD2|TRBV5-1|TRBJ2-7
CASSLRSGGYEQYF
TGCGCCAGCAGCTTGAGGAGCGGGGGCTACGAGCAGTACTTC
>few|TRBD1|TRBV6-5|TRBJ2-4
CASSFDRVIQYF
TGTGCCAGCAGTTTCGACAGGGTCATTCAGTACTTC
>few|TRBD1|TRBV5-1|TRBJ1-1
CASSYGQGAAFF
TGCGCCAGCAGCTACGGACAGGGAGCAGCTTTCTTT
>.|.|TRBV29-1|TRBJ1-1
CSGGVGIGTEAFF
TGCAGCGGGGGGGTGGGTATCGGGACTGAAGCTTTCTTT
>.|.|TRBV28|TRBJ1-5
CASMVEGNQPQHF
TGTGCCAGCATGGTTGAGGGCAATCAGCCCCAGCATTTT
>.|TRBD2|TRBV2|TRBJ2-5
CASSDGREGTQYF
TGTGCCAGCAGTGATGGACGGGAGGGGACCCAGTACTTC
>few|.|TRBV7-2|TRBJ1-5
CASSFNGGQPQHF
TGTGCCAGCAGCTTTAACGGAGGCCAGCCCCAGCATTTT
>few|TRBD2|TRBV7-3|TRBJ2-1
CASSPQRRGDNEQFF
TGTGCCAGCAGCCCCCAGAGGCGGGGGGACAATGAGCAGTTCTTC
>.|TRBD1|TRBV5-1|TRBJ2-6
CASSLADRGRSAGANVLTF
TGCGCCAGCAGCTTGGCCGACAGGGGACGTTCCGCCGGGGCCAACGTCCTGACTTTC
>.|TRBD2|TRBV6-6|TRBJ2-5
CASILAGGQETQYF
TGTGCCAGCATATTAGCGGGGGGGCAAGAGACCCAGTACTTC
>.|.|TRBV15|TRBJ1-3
CATSRTRTLGNTIYF
TGTGCCACCAGCAGAACGAGAACCCTTGGAAACACCATATATTTT
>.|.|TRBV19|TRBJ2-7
CASSTTALSVEEQYF
TGTGCCAGTAGCACGACAGCTTTATCCGTAGAAGAGCAGTACTTC
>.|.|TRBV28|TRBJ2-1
CASSLSTFGNEQFF
TGTGCCAGCAGTTTGAGTACGTTCGGCAATGAGCAGTTCTTC
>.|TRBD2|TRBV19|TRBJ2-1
CASTSWSSGGDNNEQFF
TGTGCCAGTACCTCTTGGAGTAGCGGGGGGGATAACAATGAGCAGTTCTTC
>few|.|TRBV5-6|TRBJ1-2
CASSSQGSHGYTF
TGTGCCAGCAGCTCCCAGGGTTCCCATGGCTACACCTTC
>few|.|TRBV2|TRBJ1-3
CASSELNGNTIYF
TGTGCCAGCAGTGAATTAAATGGAAACACCATATATTTT
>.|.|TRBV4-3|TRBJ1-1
CASSQDWGGITEAFF
TGCGCCAGCAGCCAAGATTGGGGAGGGATAACTGAAGCTTTCTTT
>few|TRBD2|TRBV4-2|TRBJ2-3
CASSKLAGLTDTQYF
TGTGCCAGCAGCAAATTAGCGGGTCTGACAGATACGCAGTATTTT
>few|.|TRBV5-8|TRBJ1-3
CASSFRTGSSGNTIYF
TGTGCCAGCAGCTTTCGGACGGGGTCCTCTGGAAACACCATATATTTT
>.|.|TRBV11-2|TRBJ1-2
CASSFRNYGYTF
TGTGCCAGCAGCTTTAGAAACTATGGCTACACCTTC
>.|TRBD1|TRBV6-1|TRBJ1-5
CAILQGLNQPQHF
TGTGCCATCCTACAGGGGCTAAATCAGCCCCAGCATTTT
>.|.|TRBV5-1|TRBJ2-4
CASSLLPGDIQYF
TGCGCCAGCAGCTTGCTTCCCGGGGACATTCAGTACTTC
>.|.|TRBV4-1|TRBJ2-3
CASSQEDIPYATQYF
TGCGCCAGCAGCCAGGAAGACATCCCGTACGCGACGCAGTATTTT
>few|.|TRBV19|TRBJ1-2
CASSIAGALGPYGYTF
TGTGCCAGTAGTATAGCTGGCGCCCTAGGTCCCTATGGCTACACCTTC
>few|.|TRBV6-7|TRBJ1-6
CASSYFPALGGLKSPLHF
TGTGCCAGCAGTTACTTTCCCGCCCTGGGGGGATTAAAATCACCCCTCCACTTT
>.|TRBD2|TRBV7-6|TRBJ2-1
CASSLGLAGAIYNEQFF
TGTGCCAGCAGCCTGGGACTAGCGGGGGCCATCTACAATGAGCAGTTCTTC
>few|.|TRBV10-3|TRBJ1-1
CAIGTGPEAFF
TGTGCCATCGGAACAGGGCCTGAAGCTTTCTTT
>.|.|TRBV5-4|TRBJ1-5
CASSLGENQPQHF
TGTGCCAGCAGCTTGGGAGAAAATCAGCCCCAGCATTTT